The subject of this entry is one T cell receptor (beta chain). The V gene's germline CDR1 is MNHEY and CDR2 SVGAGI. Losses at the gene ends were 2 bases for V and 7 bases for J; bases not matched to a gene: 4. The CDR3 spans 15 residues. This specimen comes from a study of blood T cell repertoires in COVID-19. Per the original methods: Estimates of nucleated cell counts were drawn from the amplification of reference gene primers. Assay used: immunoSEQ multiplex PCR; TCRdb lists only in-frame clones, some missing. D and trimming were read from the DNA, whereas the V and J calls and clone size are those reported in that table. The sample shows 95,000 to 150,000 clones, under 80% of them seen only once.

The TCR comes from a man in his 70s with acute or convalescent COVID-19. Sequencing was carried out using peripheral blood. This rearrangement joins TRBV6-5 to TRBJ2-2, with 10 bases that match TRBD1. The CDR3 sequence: CASSYRGTGVGELFF. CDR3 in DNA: TGTGCCAGCAGTTACAGGGGGACAGGGGTCGGGGAGCTGTTTTTT.